This TCR beta chain was captured by sequencing in a study of cytotoxic CD8 clonotypes in ibrutinib-treated CLL. Study-wide findings and caveats: Baseline values of clonality outstripped age-matched healthy donors and followed circulating CD8+ T-cell counts.

Some clones are missing from TCRdb's copy, which holds only in-frame ones; the method was immunoSEQ multiplex PCR. This table holds 110,000 to 150,000 clones, roughly 77% found once. This clone showed up just once. What it binds is not known. Germline V gene lookup returns CDR1 SGHTA and CDR2 FQGNSA. The CDR3 has 17 residues. The V end lost 1 base, the J end lost 2 bases, and 15 bases lay between the germline ends. This receptor was obtained from a human donor with chronic lymphocytic leukemia. Source: PBMCs, taken after 12 months of ibrutinib treatment. This rearrangement joins TRBV7-2 to TRBJ1-3, with D tentatively TRBD1 (5 bases). CDR3 nucleotide sequence: TGTGCCAGCAGCTTAGTGTCCGGCGGGGGTACTGGAAACACCATATATTTT. Protein: CASSLVSGGGTGNTIYF.